This T cell receptor beta chain was found in a study of vaccination effects on CD4 cells after COVID-19. Study-wide results and limits: There were few convalescent patients in the study and no early post-infection timepoints.

ViraFEST used viral peptide pools to expand antigen-specific CD4+ T cells before sequencing. When ten to eleven days of culture had elapsed, CD4+ T cells were isolated. SARS-CoV-2 infection was confirmed by PCR in the person between March and December 2020. They grew around 2.2 million PBMC in each well, adding 7.5 to 10 IU/ml IL-2 and around 10 ug/ml peptides. Negative control cultures were established using an HIV-1 Nef peptide pool. On this clone: The antigen is not known.

The CDR3 runs 15 residues. V shed 4 bases and J shed 1 base, with 13 bases lying between them. Germline V gene data show CDR1 as LGHDT and CDR2 as YNNKEL (reference sequence). Only in-frame clones appear in the TCRdb table, and some are missing; sequencing was by immunoSEQ multiplex PCR. The table has 55,000 to 90,000 clones, 65% to 75% seen once. This clonotype was sampled from a human donor who had a prior SARS-CoV-2 infection. The starting material was CD4+ T cells from PBMCs cultured with HIV peptides, obtained before COVID-19 vaccination. The subset denotes: HIV-1 Nef peptide pool negative control/reference culture. The V call is TRBV3-1 (or the pseudogene TRBV3-2), the J call TRBJ1-2; D gene ambiguous. The CDR3 here is CASSPAEGLNYGYTF. The DNA of the CDR3 is TGTGCCAGCAGCCCGGCGGAAGGCCTTAACTATGGCTACACCTTC.